Below are 9 T cell receptor beta chains sequenced from a single sample in a study of HIV-infected patients and healthy controls. All unsorted peripheral T cells were captured because whole blood was used without fractionation. Alpha and beta constant-region primers primed reverse transcription of around 0.5 ug RNA. Using multiplexing indices, alpha and beta chain libraries were generated apart by chain-specific third strand synthesis. Using its own MiXCR run on the 5' RACE reads, TCRdb lists one record per CDR3 protein. The data contain tens of thousands of distinct CDR3 sequences, about 9% of them singletons. The sample was blood. The receptors were sampled from an adult in good health.

This clonotype has more than one count but fewer than ten. This chain uses TRBV6-1 with TRBJ2-3, with 10 positions matching TRBD2. In germline, CDR1 is MNHNS, CDR2 SASEGT. This CDR3 region has 15 residues. V was clipped by 6 bases and J by 4 bases; unmatched bases: 7. Here the CDR3 reads CASSRLAGGPDTQYF. DNA for the CDR3: TGTGCCAGCAGCCGTTTAGCGGGGGGCCCAGATACGCAGTATTTT.

At least ten counts were recorded for this clonotype. The rearrangement uses TRBV13 and TRBJ2-1; D may be TRBD2 (7 bases). Trimming stripped 5 bases from V and 4 bases from J, with 15 bases between. The CDR3 has 15 residues. In germline, CDR1 is PRHDT, CDR2 FYEKMQ (reference sequence). This CDR3 reads CASSPRAGAYNEQFF. The CDR3, as DNA: TGTGCCAGCAGCCCCCGTGCGGGGGCATACAATGAGCAGTTCTTC. Variable domain in full (rest from reference TRBV13 and TRBJ2-1): AAGVIQSPRHLIKEKRETATLKCYPIPRHDTVYWYQQGPGQDPQFLISFYEKMQSDKGSIPDRFSAQQFSDYHSELNMSSLELGDSALYFCASSPRAGAYNEQFFGPGTRLTVL.

This clonotype was picked up many times. The chain joins TRBV5-6 to TRBJ1-1; maybe TRBD1 (5 bases). V was clipped by 2 bases and J by 5 bases, with 19 bases between them. The germline V gene encodes CDR1 SGHDT and CDR2 YYEEEE. The length of the CDR3 is 16 residues. This CDR3 reads CASSFRWDHWLTEAFF. DNA of the CDR3: TGTGCCAGCAGCTTCCGGTGGGACCACTGGCTTACTGAAGCTTTCTTT. Looking up the rest from reference TRBV5-6 and TRBJ1-1 gives the full variable domain: DAGVTQSPTHLIKTRGQQVTLRCSPKSGHDTVSWYQQALGQGPQFIFQYYEEEERQRGNFPDRFSGHQFPNYSSELNVNALLLGDSALYLCASSFRWDHWLTEAFFGQGTRLTVV.

This clonotype occurred many times. This CDR3 reads CASSPTPSGANVLTF. CDR3 DNA: TGCGCCAGCAGCCCGACCCCCTCTGGGGCCAACGTCCTGACTTTC. The chain employs TRBV5-1 and TRBJ2-6; no clear D. The CDR3 covers 15 residues. Trimming pared 4 bases from V and 0 bases from J, leaving 8 bases between. From germline, CDR1 is SGHRS and CDR2 YFSETQ.

This clonotype has at least ten counts. The chain is built from TRBV7-2 and TRBJ2-5; D might be TRBD2 (5 bases). CDR1 SGHTA and CDR2 FQGNSA come from the germline V gene. V was trimmed by 3 bases and J by 1 base, leaving 9 bases between them. The CDR3 loop spans 14 amino acids. The CDR3 sequence: CASSFSGFQETQYF. The CDR3 DNA sequence: TGTGCCAGCAGCTTTTCGGGGTTCCAAGAGACCCAGTACTTC.

This clonotype was detected ten times or more. The genes are TRBV4-1 and TRBJ2-5; D is ambiguous. V was clipped by 5 bases and J by 1 base, with 8 bases between them. There are 13 residues in the CDR3. In germline, CDR1 is MGHRA, CDR2 YSYEKL. This CDR3 is CASSAASQETQYF. In nucleotides, the CDR3 is TGCGCCAGCAGCGCAGCAAGCCAAGAGACCCAGTACTTC.

This clonotype was counted ten times or more. In nucleotides, the CDR3 is TGTGCCACGGAGGACAGGGGGAACACCGGGGAGCTGTTTTTT. Translated, it gives CATEDRGNTGELFF. The J gene is TRBJ2-2, the V gene TRBV24-1, with 9 bases matching TRBD1. The CDR3 spans 14 residues. The J segment lost 1 base and the V segment lost 10 bases, leaving 3 bases of the junction unmatched. In germline, CDR1 is KGHDR, CDR2 SFDVKD.

There are many counts of this clonotype. V gene TRBV20-1 combines with J gene TRBJ2-3; D may be TRBD1 or TRBD2 (6 bases each). CDR3 length equals 15 residues. Per germline, CDR1 DFQATT and CDR2 SNEGSKA (reference sequence). Trimming left V 6 bases short and J 0 bases short, with 16 bases between. The DNA for the CDR3 is TGCAGTGCGCAGGGGCGGGGCTCTAGCACAGATACGCAGTATTTT. This encodes CSAQGRGSSTDTQYF.

This clonotype was seen repeatedly, ten times or more. The chain joins TRBV28 to TRBJ1-2; the D gene is possibly TRBD1 (6 bases). V was shortened by 3 bases and J by 1 base, with 12 bases between the two germline ends. The CDR3 extends over 15 amino acids. The germline CDR1 and CDR2 sequences are MDHEN and SYDVKM. In DNA form, the CDR3 reads TGTGCCAGCAGTTTTAAGGACAGAATTAACTATGGCTACACCTTC. It encodes CASSFKDRINYGYTF.